The source of this TCR beta chain is a study of yellow fever vaccine responses in identical twins (dated by TCRdb to 2017 to 2018). Concerning the study at large: Focusing on identical twins, the study followed the T cell clones that responded to the vaccine, and did so with precision.

Unmatched junction bases come to 8, with V trimmed by 6 bases and J by 1 base. The CDR3, from cysteine to phenylalanine, totals 17 residues. Only the CDR3 portion is preserved as DNA: 51 bases, with reading frame beginning at the first base. Reading the germline V gene gives CDR1 SGHNT and CDR2 YENEEA. What the authors observed across the whole study: The authors reported that the T cell response to vaccination in identical twins appeared partly convergent and partly personalized.

This clonotype was seen once. Which antigen it targets is not known. Within one base of it there is no much larger clone, and no base qualities were kept. One read offers little support. To prepare the library, RT-PCR was applied. Instrument used: Illumina HiSeq 2500. The public reads were reprocessed in TCRdb via fastp at Q25 and MiXCR, keeping in-frame beta chains. CDR3 protein duplicates are merged, each entry listing the most common genes and DNA. This sample is represented by fewer than 2,500 distinct CDR3 sequences; roughly 9.4% of them were singletons. The ten largest account for 5.4% of the sample.

This chain joins TRBV11-3 to TRBJ2-1; TRBD2 agrees with 11 junctional bases. The source material was T cells from blood (PBMCs), unsorted or a sorted subset (not recorded which), sampled roughly 2 years after vaccination. This sequence was found in a woman aged 18-29 years who received the yellow fever vaccine. Donor details come from another sample of the same person, matched by shared clones. The CDR3 region reads CASSSSGRLGSYNEQFF. Here is the DNA: TGTGCCAGCAGTTCTAGCGGGAGGTTGGGTTCCTACAATGAGCAGTTCTTC.